The 14 T cell receptor beta chains reported below all come from one sample, sequenced in a study of cytomegalovirus exposure and HLA in healthy donors. PCR amplification relied on 60 Vbeta primers (plus 13 Jbeta primers). This table comes from immunoSEQ multiplex PCR, and its TCRdb copy is limited to in-frame clones, with some not included. The sample records about 92,000 clones, 55% to 75% being singletons. Sequencing used PBMCs. The receptors derive from a woman between 18 and 30 years old in good health and CMV-seropositive.

This sequence joins TRBV6-6 and TRBJ1-1; D remains unclear. The CDR3 spans 16 residues. Germline loops: CDR1 MNHNY, CDR2 SVGAGI (reference sequence). The V end was cut by 2 bases, the J end by 1 base, with 14 bases between. CDR3 nucleotides: TGTGCCAGCAGTTACCCCTTTGATACAGCGAACACTGAAGCTTTCTTT. Encoded protein: CASSYPFDTANTEAFF.

This clone has just one count. This chain uses TRBV2 with TRBJ2-7, with TRBD2 matching over 10 bases. Losses at the gene ends were 6 bases for V and 5 bases for J; bases not matched to a gene: 7. CDR1 SNHLY and CDR2 FYNNEI come from the germline V gene. The CDR3 has 14 residues. CDR3 DNA: TGTGCCAGCAGGGGTCCAGCGGGAGGGAACGAGCAGTACTTC. It encodes CASRGPAGGNEQYF.

The V and J genes are TRBV5-8 and TRBJ2-5, with D perhaps matching TRBD2 (5 bases). This CDR3 comprises 16 residues. Germline CDR1 reads SGHTS; CDR2 reads YDEGEE. With 3 bases removed from V and 3 bases from J, the gap between germline ends came to 18 bases. In DNA form, the CDR3 reads TGTGCCAGCAGCTCTGGGGTGGGAGCCCAAAAAGAGACCCAGTACTTC. Encoded protein: CASSSGVGAQKETQYF.

Notes on this clone: The junction does not match germline at one end; this may be a read error. The chain has TRBV7-3 and TRBJ2-7, with a possible D match to TRBD1 (5 bases). Looked up from germline, CDR1 is SGHTA and CDR2 is FQGTGA. This CDR3 spans 15 amino acids. In DNA form, the CDR3 reads TGTGCCAGCAGCTTAGGGTCAGGGATCTCCCACGAGCAGTACTTC. Protein: CASSLGSGISHEQYF.

The chain couples TRBV27 to TRBJ1-1; 9 nucleotides line up with TRBD1. V lost 7 bases, J lost 0 bases, and 6 bases stayed unmatched. Germline V gene lookup returns CDR1 MNHEY and CDR2 SMNVEV (reference sequence). This CDR3 spans 15 amino acids. The CDR3, as DNA: TGTGCCAGCACCGACAGGGGGGTAATGAACACTGAAGCTTTCTTT. As protein: CASTDRGVMNTEAFF.

The chain recombines TRBV27 with TRBJ1-1, with D tentatively TRBD1 (5 bases). Germline V gives CDR1 MNHEY, CDR2 SMNVEV (reference sequence). V was trimmed by 5 bases and J by 7 bases, leaving 26 bases between them. This CDR3 spans 17 amino acids. Written as DNA, the CDR3 is TGTGCCAGCAGTCCCTCCCCCCTCAGGGTCGTTATAATTGAAGCTTTCTTT. Amino acids: CASSPSPLRVVIIEAFF.

The V call is TRBV18, the J call TRBJ2-7; tentatively, D is TRBD2 (5 bases). Germline V gene lookup returns CDR1 KGHSH and CDR2 LQKENI. This CDR3 is 14 amino acids long. The V end lost 6 bases, the J end lost 2 bases, and 14 bases lay between the germline ends. The CDR3 DNA reads TGTGCCAGCTCCCCCCAACTAGACGCCTACGAGCAGTACTTC. It yields the protein CASSPQLDAYEQYF.

The rearrangement joins TRBV19 to TRBJ2-7; D might be TRBD1 (6 bases). Germline V gene lookup returns CDR1 LNHDA and CDR2 SQIVND (reference sequence). The CDR3 spans 16 residues. The V end lost 8 bases, the J end lost 6 bases, and 26 bases lay between the germline ends. CDR3 bases: TGTGCCAGTTGCCTGGTTCAAGACAGGAGGACCCTCGAGCAGTACTTC. It is translated as CASCLVQDRRTLEQYF.

The V gene is TRBV5-1, the J gene TRBJ2-3, with D possibly matching TRBD2 (7 bases). Looked up from germline, CDR1 is SGHRS and CDR2 is YFSETQ. The V gene lost 3 bases and the J gene lost 3 bases, with 14 bases spanning the gap. This CDR3 comprises 15 residues. The CDR3 sequence is CASSSGGALTDTQYF. The CDR3, as DNA: TGCGCCAGCAGCTCTGGGGGGGCGCTGACAGATACGCAGTATTTT.

The chain is built from TRBV7-2 and TRBJ1-1; 7 nucleotides match TRBD1. The J segment lost 0 bases and the V segment lost 1 base, leaving 8 bases of the junction unmatched. Germline V lookup: CDR1 SGHTA, CDR2 FQGNSA. This CDR3 comprises 17 residues. This CDR3 reads CASSLGQGGGVNTEAFF. The CDR3 bases are TGTGCCAGCAGCTTAGGACAGGGAGGCGGAGTGAACACTGAAGCTTTCTTT.

The chain is built from TRBV7-3 and TRBJ2-5; D is perhaps TRBD1 (5 bases). The CDR3 spans 14 residues. The ends were cut back, 2 bases at V and 2 bases at J, with 9 bases in the middle. Germline assignment: CDR1 SGHTA and CDR2 FQGTGA. CDR3 DNA: TGTGCCAGCAGCTTAGGTGCAGGGCAAGAGACCCAGTACTTC. Amino acids: CASSLGAGQETQYF. Together with reference TRBV7-3 and TRBJ2-5, the CDR3 gives the full variable domain: GAGVSQTPSNKVTEKGKYVELRCDPISGHTALYWYRQSLGQGPEFLIYFQGTGAADDSGLPNDRFFAVRPEGSVSTLKIQRTERGDSAVYLCASSLGAGQETQYFGPGTRLLVL.

This chain links TRBV9 with TRBJ1-2; 12 bases agree with TRBD1. The junction had 13 bases not matched to a gene; V was cut back by 3 bases and J by 7 bases. Germline V gives CDR1 SGDLS, CDR2 YYNGEE. This CDR3 has 17 residues. This chain's CDR3 is CASSGQGTGGAGFGYTF. In nucleotides, the CDR3 is TGTGCCAGCAGCGGCCAAGGGACAGGGGGCGCAGGGTTTGGCTACACCTTC.

The chain uses TRBV5-4 and TRBJ2-3, with D perhaps TRBD2 (6 bases). Trimming shortened V by 2 bases and J by 3 bases, and 13 bases separated the two germline ends. The CDR3 has 15 residues. Germline V lookup: CDR1 SGHNT, CDR2 YYREEE (reference sequence). CDR3: CASSLSGTATDTQYF. DNA of the CDR3: TGTGCCAGCAGCTTATCCGGGACTGCGACAGATACGCAGTATTTT. Supplemented by reference TRBV5-4 and TRBJ2-3, the full variable domain reads ETGVTQSPTHLIKTRGQQVTLRCSSQSGHNTVSWYQQALGQGPQFIFQYYREEENGRGNFPPRFSGLQFPNYSSELNVNALELDDSALYLCASSLSGTATDTQYFGPGTRLTVL.

The J gene is TRBJ2-5, the V gene TRBV29-1, with 9 bases that match TRBD2. The V gene's germline CDR1 is SQVTM and CDR2 ANQGSEA. J gave up 5 bases and V 3 bases, and 4 bases lay outside the gene matches. The CDR3 runs to 13 residues. This CDR3 reads CSVDPLAGETQYF. The CDR3, as DNA: TGCAGCGTTGATCCTCTAGCGGGGGAGACCCAGTACTTC.